Listed below are T cell receptor beta chains from one sample, sequenced in a study of blood T cell repertoires in COVID-19. The protocol was immunoSEQ multiplex PCR, while the TCRdb copy is restricted to in-frame clones and leaves out a portion. The data contain fewer than 250,000 clones, about four fifths of them seen just once; the ten biggest clones take up approximately 4%. Material: PBMCs or T cells enriched from blood (not recorded which). These receptors were collected from a woman aged 40 to 49 who had been exposed to COVID-19. CDR3s include the opening cysteine and the closing phenylalanine or tryptophan. Each record gives: D gene, V gene, clone size, J gene, CDR3 DNA, CDR3 protein. D genes are given only for firm matches. Some rows mark clone size as missing; the rest say once, few, many or name a class of expanded clone.

>TRBD2|TRBV29-1|-|TRBJ2-3
TGCAGCGCCGGGACTAGCGGGGAATACACAGATACGCAGTATTTT
CSAGTSGEYTDTQYF
>-|TRBV2|-|TRBJ1-4
TGTGCCAGCAGTGGGCTTGGGGCAGGGGTTAATGAAAAACTGTTTTTT
CASSGLGAGVNEKLFF
>-|TRBV7-6|-|TRBJ1-2
TGTGCCAGCAGCCCGGGGGGTTACTATGGCTACACCTTC
CASSPGGYYGYTF
>-|TRBV7-9|-|TRBJ1-6
TGTGCCAGCAGCTTGATGGCAGGACCTAGTGCTAGCTCACCCCTCCACTTT
CASSLMAGPSASSPLHF
>-|TRBV7-2|-|TRBJ2-3
TGTGCCAGCAGCCAGGACAGAGATAGCACAGATACGCAGTATTTT
CASSQDRDSTDTQYF
>TRBD1|TRBV19|-|TRBJ2-7
TGTGCCAGTACCACAACCCGGACCGGGACAGGGGCCTACGAGCAGTACTTC
CASTTTRTGTGAYEQYF
>TRBD1|TRBV25-1|-|TRBJ2-6
TGTGCCAGCAGTGACCTACAGGGGCGCGACTCTGGGGCCAACGTCCTGACTTTC
CASSDLQGRDSGANVLTF
>TRBD2|TRBV19|-|TRBJ2-3
TGTGCCAGTAGTAATATAGCGGGGTCGGGCACAGATACGCAGTATTTT
CASSNIAGSGTDTQYF
>-|TRBV19|-|TRBJ1-4
TGTGCCAGATGTCGGACGGGGAGGGGGGAAAAACTGTTTTTT
CARCRTGRGEKLFF
>-|TRBV10-3|once|TRBJ2-1
TGTGCCATCAGTGAAGTTATGGCTGGAGTCTACTATGAGCAGTTCTTC
CAISEVMAGVYYEQFF
>TRBD1|TRBV7-9|-|TRBJ2-1
TGTGCCAGCAGCTCGGACAGGGGGTTATTGAATGAGCAGTTCTTC
CASSSDRGLLNEQFF
>-|TRBV28|-|TRBJ1-2
TGTGCCAGCAGCCGTTTTAACTATGGCTACACCTTC
CASSRFNYGYTF
>-|TRBV27|-|TRBJ2-7
TGTGCCAGCAGTCAACCGCAGGGGACGGAAGTCTACGAGCAGTACTTC
CASSQPQGTEVYEQYF
>-|TRBV12-5|-|TRBJ2-2
TGTGCTAGTGGTTTGGGGCAGCGTCCCGGGGAGCTGTTTTTT
CASGLGQRPGELFF
>-|TRBV5-1|-|TRBJ2-6
TGCGCCAGCAGCCATAACAGGGCGGGGGCCAACGTCCTGACTTTC
CASSHNRAGANVLTF
>-|TRBV20-1|-|TRBJ1-1
TGCAGTGTTTACACGAACACTGAAGCTTTCTTT
CSVYTNTEAFF
>-|TRBV4-2|-|TRBJ2-1
TGTGCCAGCAGCGCGAGAAACCGGGACTGGTTTAACAATGAGCAGTTCTTC
CASSARNRDWFNNEQFF
>TRBD2|TRBV18|-|TRBJ2-1
TGTGCCAGCTCACCGGCTAGCGGGGGTTTTAATGAGCAGTTCTTC
CASSPASGGFNEQFF
>-|TRBV27|-|TRBJ1-1
TGTGCCAGCAGTTTATCTGGAGGACGGCTTCATGAAGCTTTCTTT
CASSLSGGRLHEAFF
>-|TRBV6-5|-|TRBJ2-2
TGTGCCAGCGGATGGCAGGCTGGGACCGGGGAGCTGTTTTTT
CASGWQAGTGELFF
>-|TRBV11-1|-|TRBJ1-1
TGTGCCAGCAGTAGGAGACAGGCGGCCGAGGGGACTGAAGCTTTCTTT
CASSRRQAAEGTEAFF
>TRBD1|TRBV7-2|-|TRBJ1-5
TGTGCCAGCAGCTTGACAGGGAGTAGCAATCAGCCCCAGCATTTT
CASSLTGSSNQPQHF
>TRBD2|TRBV6-5|-|TRBJ2-3
TGTGCCACCCGCACGGGGGGGGCTGGGGCCGATACGCAGTATTTT
CATRTGGAGADTQYF
>TRBD1|TRBV5-6|-|TRBJ1-2
TGTGCCAGCAGCTACAGGGGGGCGGACTATGGCTACACCTTC
CASSYRGADYGYTF
>-|TRBV5-5|-|TRBJ1-2
TGTGCCAGCAGCTTGACATCGCTTAAGAACTATGGCTACACCTTC
CASSLTSLKNYGYTF
>TRBD1|TRBV19|-|TRBJ1-5
TGTGCCAGTAGTATTAGGCCCGAGACAGGGCATCAGCCCCAGCATTTT
CASSIRPETGHQPQHF
>-|TRBV4-1|once|TRBJ1-4
TGCGCCAGCAGCATGAGGTCACAGGCGAATGAAAAACTGTTTTTT
CASSMRSQANEKLFF
>-|TRBV14|-|TRBJ2-7
TGTGCCAGCAGCCAAGAACACGGGTTCTACGAGCAGTACTTC
CASSQEHGFYEQYF
>-|TRBV5-8|-|TRBJ2-3
TGTGCCAGCAGCTTCGGGGGGCTCCTCCAAAATACGCAGTATTTT
CASSFGGLLQNTQYF
>-|TRBV29-1|-|TRBJ2-1
TGCAGCGCCCTTGGGGGGGCGGGCTACAATGAGCAGTTCTTC
CSALGGAGYNEQFF
>-|TRBV4-1|once|TRBJ1-2
TGCGCCAGCAGCCAAGAAAGCGGCCGGGGCTATGGCTACACCTTC
CASSQESGRGYGYTF
>-|TRBV6-5|-|TRBJ2-2
TGTGCCAGCAGTTATAGGACAGATGTTATTTCCGGGGAGCTGTTTTTT
CASSYRTDVISGELFF
>TRBD2|TRBV4-1|-|TRBJ2-7
TGCGCCAGCAGACAGTTCCGGGGGGGTTTCTACGAGCAGTACTTC
CASRQFRGGFYEQYF
>TRBD1|TRBV19|-|TRBJ1-1
TGTGCCAGTAGTATAGGCTCCGCCAGGGGGCTTACTGAAGCTTTCTTT
CASSIGSARGLTEAFF
>TRBD1|TRBV2|many|TRBJ2-1
TGTGCCAGCAGTCCGAACAGGGGCAATGAGCAGTTCTTC
CASSPNRGNEQFF
>-|TRBV9|-|TRBJ1-1
TGTGCCAGCAGCCGAAGACAGGCCGCCGTTAACACTGAAGCTTTCTTT
CASSRRQAAVNTEAFF
>-|TRBV2|-|TRBJ2-7
TGTGCCAGCAGTGGAGTATACTACGAGCAGTACTTC
CASSGVYYEQYF
>-|TRBV6-5|-|TRBJ1-5
TGTGCCAGCATTGTATGGTGGGGCACCAATCAGCCCCAGCATTTT
CASIVWWGTNQPQHF
>-|TRBV10-3|-|TRBJ1-2
TGTGCCATCAGTGGATCGACAGCTAGCTATGGCTACACCTTC
CAISGSTASYGYTF
>-|TRBV7-8|once|TRBJ1-6
TGTGCCAGCAGCTTGGGGGATGGACAGCGGAATTCGCCCCTCCACTTT
CASSLGDGQRNSPLHF
>-|TRBV10-1|-|TRBJ1-1
TGCGCCAGCAGGGCTCGGGGCACTGAAGCTTTCTTT
CASRARGTEAFF
>TRBD1|TRBV5-1|-|TRBJ2-2
TGCGCCAGCAGCTTTCCGGGACAGGGTAACACCGGGGAGCTGTTTTTT
CASSFPGQGNTGELFF
>TRBD2|TRBV6-2/TRBV6-3|-|TRBJ2-2
TGTGCCAGCAGTTATGGACTAGCGGACACCGGGGAGCTGTTTTTT
CASSYGLADTGELFF
>-|TRBV11-3|-|TRBJ2-7
TGTGCCAGCAGCTTAATAGCGGACGAGCAGTACTTC
CASSLIADEQYF
>TRBD1|TRBV7-6|-|TRBJ2-3
TGTGCCAGCAGCTTAGAGGGACAGAGCACAGATACGCAGTATTTT
CASSLEGQSTDTQYF
>-|TRBV7-9|few|TRBJ2-2
TGTGCCAGCAGCGTCGGAGGCGGACGCAGGGGCACCGGGGAGCTGTTTTTT
CASSVGGGRRGTGELFF
>-|TRBV5-1|once|TRBJ2-1
TGCGCCAGCAGGATCGGAGGGACTGAGCAGTTCTTC
CASRIGGTEQFF
>-|TRBV24-1|-|TRBJ2-4
TGTGCCACCAGTGATTTTCGCGGGGGCCCCCCAAACATTCAGTACTTC
CATSDFRGGPPNIQYF
>-|TRBV19|few|TRBJ1-6
TGTGCCAGTAGTATAGATCCGGCGCAGGGTAATTCACCCCTCCACTTT
CASSIDPAQGNSPLHF
>TRBD2|TRBV11-2|-|TRBJ2-1
TGTGCCAGCAGCTCCACGGGGCTAGCGGGGTCGATTGAGCAGTTCTTC
CASSSTGLAGSIEQFF
>-|TRBV6-5|few|TRBJ2-7
TGTGCCAGCTCGGATACAGGGATTGTCTACGAGCAGTACTTC
CASSDTGIVYEQYF
>-|TRBV11-2|-|TRBJ1-2
TGTGCCAGCAGAACCATCGGGCAACAGGTCTATGGCTACACCTTC
CASRTIGQQVYGYTF
>-|TRBV9|once|TRBJ1-2
TGTGCCAGCAGCGTCCAGGGAAATAACTATGGCTACACCTTC
CASSVQGNNYGYTF
>-|TRBV7-9|-|TRBJ1-4
TGTGCCAGCAGCTCAGGGAATTCTAATGAAAAACTGTTTTTT
CASSSGNSNEKLFF